This T cell receptor (beta chain) was sequenced in a study of control samples from healthy donors and cancer patients. Libraries were prepared by immunoSEQ multiplex PCR; TCRdb keeps only in-frame clonotypes and omits some of them. Of about 140,000 clones listed, 90% to 95% are singletons. Per the germline V gene, CDR1 is SEHNR and CDR2 is FQNEAQ (reference sequence). Trimming cost V 4 bases and J 2 bases, with 21 bases left between them. The CDR3 length is 17 residues. The chain joins TRBV7-9 to TRBJ2-7; D could derive from TRBD1 or TRBD2 (5 bases each). Material for sequencing was blood. The TCR was taken from a man in his forties in good health. The CDR3 DNA reads as TGTGCCAGCAGCTGGCGGCGGGCCGGGGCCCAGACCTACGAGCAGTACTTC. This sequence encodes CASSWRRAGAQTYEQYF.